The 21 T cell receptor beta chains below were found in one sample sequenced in a study of OX40 agonist ivuxolimab in advanced cancers. Assay: immunoSEQ multiplex PCR; the TCRdb copy retains only in-frame clones and omits some. The sample consists of 75,000 to 100,000 clones, under 95% of them appearing once. This sample comprised CD4+ or CD8+ T cells sorted from blood, obtained in a trial of the OX40 agonist ivuxolimab. Receptors were obtained from an adult with an advanced solid tumor such as melanoma, head and neck, liver or kidney cancer.

The chain employs TRBV7-2 and TRBJ2-5, with D possibly matching TRBD2 (6 bases). CDR1 is SGHTA and CDR2 is FQGNSA in the germline V gene. The germline V and J ends were trimmed by 4 bases and 2 bases, with 11 bases remaining between them. There are 14 residues in the CDR3. CDR3 protein: CASSSMGGQETQYF. DNA for the CDR3: TGTGCCAGCAGCTCAATGGGGGGACAAGAGACCCAGTACTTC.

The chain joins TRBV27 to TRBJ2-7; D not certain. This CDR3 is built from 12 residues. CDR1 and CDR2 (germline): MNHEY, SMNVEV (reference sequence). Trimming left V 4 bases short and J 2 bases short, with 6 bases between. The CDR3 DNA sequence: TGTGCCAGCAGTTCCCCAGCCTACGAGCAGTACTTC. The encoded protein is CASSSPAYEQYF.

The CDR3 coding sequence is TGTGCCAGCAGTGCGTCATTGGGGGCGCGGGAAAAACTGTTTTTT. Residues: CASSASLGAREKLFF. The rearrangement links TRBV6-4 to TRBJ1-4; TRBD1 is a possible D gene (6 bases). The CDR3 consists of 15 residues. The germline V and J ends were trimmed by 4 bases and 8 bases, with 17 bases remaining between them. CDR1 is MRHNA, CDR2 SNTAGT, per germline.

The chain has TRBV5-6 and TRBJ2-2, with D possibly TRBD2 on 6 matching bases. The germline CDR1 and CDR2 sequences are SGHDT and YYEEEE. The CDR3 runs 16 residues. Trimming took 0 bases from V and 5 from J, leaving 14 bases between them. The CDR3 loop is CASSLDFSAGTGELFF. For the CDR3, the DNA is TGTGCCAGCAGCTTGGATTTTAGTGCGGGAACCGGGGAGCTGTTTTTT.

The chain couples TRBV7-9 to TRBJ1-4; perhaps TRBD1 as D (5 bases). Trimming left V 3 bases short and J 7 bases short, with 12 bases between. This CDR3 region has 14 residues. Germline values: CDR1 SEHNR, CDR2 FQNEAQ (reference sequence). CDR3 residues: CASSFVQGSEKLFF. The CDR3, as DNA: TGTGCCAGCAGCTTCGTCCAGGGTAGTGAAAAACTGTTTTTT. Full variable domain (remainder filled in from reference TRBV7-9 and TRBJ1-4): DTGVSQNPRHKITKRGQNVTFRCDPISEHNRLYWYRQTLGQGPEFLTYFQNEAQLEKSRLLSDRFSAERPKGSFSTLEIQRTEQGDSAMYLCASSFVQGSEKLFFGSGTQLSVL.

The J gene is TRBJ1-2, the V gene TRBV25-1, with D unclear. The CDR3 runs 14 residues. CDR1 and CDR2 from the germline V gene are MGHDK and SYGVNS. V was shortened by 2 bases and J by 1 base, with 8 bases between the two germline ends. The CDR3 region is CASSEGVDNYGYTF. For the CDR3, the DNA is TGTGCCAGCAGTGAAGGGGTGGATAACTATGGCTACACCTTC.

This chain uses TRBV7-2 with TRBJ1-2; D perhaps matches TRBD1 (6 bases). Trimming removed 2 bases at V and 6 bases at J, with 10 bases between. Per germline, CDR1 SGHTA and CDR2 FQGNSA. This CDR3 is 13 amino acids long. This CDR3 is CASSLQGLDGYTF. CDR3 coding DNA: TGTGCCAGCAGCTTACAGGGGCTGGATGGCTACACCTTC.

V usage is TRBV18 and J usage is TRBJ1-3, with TRBD1 identical over 7 bases. Losses at the gene ends were 2 bases for V and 0 bases for J; bases not matched to a gene: 7. From germline, CDR1 is KGHSH and CDR2 LQKENI. The CDR3 runs to 17 residues. The CDR3 nucleotides are TGTGCCAGCTCACCAAGCCGGCAGGGGGTCTCTGGAAACACCATATATTTT. It is translated as CASSPSRQGVSGNTIYF.

The rearrangement uses TRBV29-1 and TRBJ2-7, with 11 bases aligning to TRBD1. Germline lookup yields CDR1 SQVTM and CDR2 ANQGSEA. The V gene end was trimmed by 6 bases and the J gene end by 3 bases; junction bases not matched to a gene: 10. CDR3 length equals 15 residues. CDR3 nucleotide sequence: TGCAGCGTAAAGAATTCCGGGACAGGGGGCTACGAGCAGTACTTC. Protein sequence: CSVKNSGTGGYEQYF.

The chain recombines TRBV7-2 with TRBJ2-1; a weak D match, TRBD1 (5 bases). The V gene lost 7 bases and the J gene lost 10 bases, with 23 bases spanning the gap. Germline V gene data show CDR1 as SGHTA and CDR2 as FQGNSA. The length of the CDR3 is 15 residues. CDR3 sequence: CASTPTGPVLGEQFF. CDR3 in DNA: TGTGCCAGCACACCAACAGGTCCCGTTTTAGGGGAGCAGTTCTTC.

Remarks on this clone: The sample contains more than one DNA sequence encoding this CDR3. The chain combines TRBV10-3 with TRBJ2-7, with unresolved D. The CDR3 length is 11 residues. From germline, CDR1 is ENHRY and CDR2 SYGVKD. V dropped 4 bases and J dropped 2 bases, with 3 bases sitting between them. The CDR3: CAISGAYEQYF. As DNA, the CDR3 is TGTGCCATCAGTGGGGCCTACGAGCAGTACTTC.

The chain links TRBV2 to TRBJ1-1; no clear D. Germline V gene sequence: CDR1 SNHLY, CDR2 FYNNEI. Trimming left V 7 bases short and J 2 bases short, with 14 bases between. This CDR3 contains 14 residues. In nucleotides, the CDR3 is TGTGCCAGCACGCCTCGACGGTTAAACACTGAAGCTTTCTTT. Translating it yields CASTPRRLNTEAFF.

The rearrangement links TRBV6-1 to TRBJ2-3; maybe TRBD1 (6 bases). The germline V gene has CDR1 MNHNS and CDR2 SASEGT. The ends were cut back, 2 bases at V and 4 bases at J, with 22 bases in the middle. The CDR3 runs to 18 residues. The CDR3 is CASSERGGSTGRADTQYF. The CDR3 bases are TGTGCCAGCAGTGAAAGGGGTGGCTCGACAGGTAGGGCAGATACGCAGTATTTT.

The CDR3 sequence is CASSLVDRNTGELFF. CDR3 bases: TGTGCCAGCAGCTTAGTGGACAGGAACACCGGGGAGCTGTTTTTT. The chain employs TRBV7-9 and TRBJ2-2; perhaps TRBD1 as D (6 bases). V was trimmed by 1 base and J by 1 base, leaving 7 bases between them. The germline gives CDR1 SEHNR, CDR2 FQNEAQ (reference sequence). The CDR3 consists of 15 residues.

The rearrangement uses TRBV28 and TRBJ1-1; TRBD1 matches at 8 bases. The CDR3 is made up of 15 amino acids. The trim removed 5 bases at V and 3 bases at J, leaving 8 bases unmatched. CDR1 MDHEN and CDR2 SYDVKM come from the germline V gene. This CDR3 reads CASSPPTGADTEAFF. The CDR3 DNA sequence: TGTGCCAGCAGTCCCCCGACAGGGGCGGACACTGAAGCTTTCTTT.

CDR3 region: CAVDRAFYNEQFF. The CDR3 nucleotides read TGTGCTGTGGACAGGGCTTTTTACAATGAGCAGTTCTTC. The rearrangement joins TRBV30 to TRBJ2-1, with TRBD1 identical over 8 bases. The CDR3 runs to 13 residues. The germline gives CDR1 GTSNPN, CDR2 SVGIG (reference sequence).

The chain joins TRBV7-3 to TRBJ2-3; 7 bases align to TRBD2. The CDR3 runs to 14 residues. Per the germline V gene, CDR1 is SGHTA and CDR2 is FQGTGA. The V segment lost 2 bases and the J segment 8 bases; nucleotides outside the gene matches: 7. CDR3 DNA: TGTGCCAGCAGCTTATCTGGCGGGGGTGGTACGCAGTATTTT. Protein sequence: CASSLSGGGGTQYF.

The chain employs TRBV7-8 and TRBJ1-4, with TRBD1 matching over 7 bases. Germline CDR1 reads SGHVS; CDR2 reads FQNEAQ. The CDR3 is 15 amino acids. The V and J ends lost 5 bases and 7 bases, in that order; junction bases with no gene match: 10. The CDR3 loop is CASSPMTGMAEKLFF. The CDR3 nucleotides are TGTGCCAGCAGCCCTATGACAGGGATGGCTGAAAAACTGTTTTTT. Looking up the rest from reference TRBV7-8 and TRBJ1-4 gives the full variable domain: GAGVSQSPRYKVAKRGQDVALRCDPISGHVSLFWYQQALGQGPEFLTYFQNEAQLDKSGLPSDRFFAERPEGSVSTLKIQRTQQEDSAVYLCASSPMTGMAEKLFFGSGTQLSVL.

V usage is TRBV7-8 and J usage is TRBJ2-3, with 8 bases that match TRBD2. Germline values: CDR1 SGHVS, CDR2 FQNEAQ. CDR3 size: 16 residues. V lost 2 bases to trimming and J lost 5 bases; unmatched junction nucleotides: 9. CDR3 bases: TGTGCCAGCAGCTTATTCGGGGGGGCAATAGGAGATACGCAGTATTTT. This translates into CASSLFGGAIGDTQYF.

The rearrangement uses TRBV7-2 and TRBJ1-2; D call uncertain. Germline V gene data show CDR1 as SGHTA and CDR2 as FQGNSA. The V and J ends lost 1 base and 5 bases respectively, with 11 bases between them. CDR3 length equals 14 residues. Here the CDR3 DNA reads TGTGCCAGCAGCTTAGGTGGTCCGTATTATGGCTACACCTTC. It translates to CASSLGGPYYGYTF.

A few counts support this clone. The chain employs TRBV9 and TRBJ1-1; unclear D gene. The V gene's germline CDR1 is SGDLS and CDR2 YYNGEE. The CDR3 length is 14 residues. Trimming removed 0 bases at V and 1 base at J, with 7 bases between. The CDR3 DNA follows: TGTGCCAGCAGCGTAGTTCGGGGGAACACTGAAGCTTTCTTT. It is translated as CASSVVRGNTEAFF.